Listed below are T cell receptor beta chains from one sample, sequenced in a study of cytomegalovirus exposure and HLA in healthy donors. The repertoire was sequenced with immunoSEQ multiplex PCR; TCRdb's copy has only in-frame clones and lacks some. In the table there are more than 95,000 clones, around a tenth of which are singletons. The sample taken for sequencing was PBMCs. Receptors originate from a middle-aged man in good health and CMV-seropositive. Both conserved end residues are part of each CDR3. The order of the fields is V gene, J gene, clone size, D gene, CDR3 DNA, CDR3 protein. D genes are given only for firm matches. Size values are once, few and many counts, or a class for expanded clones, and some rows have none.

v_gene: TRBV9; j_gene: TRBJ1-4; abundance: few; d_gene: TRBD1; CDR3nt: TGTGCCAGCAGCTCCGGACAGGAAGACGAGGAAAAACTGTTTTTT; CDR3aa: CASSSGQEDEEKLFF
v_gene: TRBV7-2; j_gene: TRBJ2-5; abundance: .; d_gene: TRBD2; CDR3nt: TGTGCCAGCAGCTTAGCCCCGGGACTAGCGGGGGGAGAGACCCAGTACTTC; CDR3aa: CASSLAPGLAGGETQYF
v_gene: TRBV2; j_gene: TRBJ1-3; abundance: .; d_gene: TRBD1; CDR3nt: TGTGCCAGCAGTGAAGCGCTAGGTAGGGGGCGAAACACCATATATTTT; CDR3aa: CASSEALGRGRNTIYF
v_gene: TRBV28; j_gene: TRBJ1-2; abundance: few; d_gene: .; CDR3nt: TGTGCCTGCGGGGGAGTGGACTATGGCTACACCTTC; CDR3aa: CACGGVDYGYTF
v_gene: TRBV5-5; j_gene: TRBJ2-5; abundance: few; d_gene: TRBD2; CDR3nt: TGTGCCAGCAGCTGGGGGGAGGGTAGGCAAGAGACCCAGTACTTC; CDR3aa: CASSWGEGRQETQYF
v_gene: TRBV27; j_gene: TRBJ2-3; abundance: few; d_gene: TRBD2; CDR3nt: TGTGCCAGCAGTTCCACCGTGGGACTAGCGAGCACAGATACGCAGTATTTT; CDR3aa: CASSSTVGLASTDTQYF
v_gene: TRBV9; j_gene: TRBJ2-2; abundance: .; d_gene: TRBD2; CDR3nt: TGTGCCAGCAGCGGACGGACTAGCGTAACCGGGGAGCTGTTTTTT; CDR3aa: CASSGRTSVTGELFF
v_gene: TRBV7-9; j_gene: TRBJ2-5; abundance: .; d_gene: TRBD2; CDR3nt: TGTGCCAGCAGCTACGAATCGGGACTAGCGGGAGGTTGGACCAAGTACTTC; CDR3aa: CASSYESGLAGGWTKYF
v_gene: TRBV7-2; j_gene: TRBJ2-5; abundance: .; d_gene: TRBD2; CDR3nt: TGTGCCAGCAGCCGACTAGCGGGAGGACAAGAGACCCAGTACTTC; CDR3aa: CASSRLAGGQETQYF
v_gene: TRBV2; j_gene: TRBJ2-3; abundance: few; d_gene: TRBD2; CDR3nt: TGTGCCAGCAGTGTAACCCTAGCGGGAGGATTGTGGAGCACAGATACGCAGTATTTT; CDR3aa: CASSVTLAGGLWSTDTQYF
v_gene: TRBV5-8; j_gene: TRBJ2-7; abundance: few; d_gene: .; CDR3nt: TGTGCCAGCAGCTTCGGCAGGGGGGTCAACGAGCAGTACTTC; CDR3aa: CASSFGRGVNEQYF
v_gene: TRBV28; j_gene: TRBJ2-7; abundance: .; d_gene: TRBD2; CDR3nt: TGTGCCAGCAGTTCGCTAGCGGGAGCGCAGTACTTC; CDR3aa: CASSSLAGAQYF
v_gene: TRBV28; j_gene: TRBJ1-4; abundance: few; d_gene: .; CDR3nt: TGTGCCAGCAGTCACAACAGGGCAACTAATGAAAAACTGTTTTTT; CDR3aa: CASSHNRATNEKLFF
v_gene: TRBV4-1; j_gene: TRBJ1-6; abundance: few; d_gene: .; CDR3nt: TGCGCCAGCAGCCAAGAGAAGGGGCCCAGTTCACCCCTCCACTTT; CDR3aa: CASSQEKGPSSPLHF
v_gene: TRBV9; j_gene: TRBJ2-7; abundance: few; d_gene: TRBD2; CDR3nt: TGTGCCAGCAGCCAAAGCGGGGGTAGCTCCTACGAGCAGTACTTC; CDR3aa: CASSQSGGSSYEQYF
v_gene: TRBV27; j_gene: TRBJ1-1; abundance: .; d_gene: TRBD1; CDR3nt: TGTGCCAGCACGGGGGCCGGGACAGGGGACACTGAAGCTTTCTTT; CDR3aa: CASTGAGTGDTEAFF
v_gene: TRBV4-3; j_gene: TRBJ2-1; abundance: .; d_gene: TRBD2; CDR3nt: TGCGCCAGCAGCGGAAGGGTGACGCGGGAGAGCTCCTACAATGAGCAGTTCTTC; CDR3aa: CASSGRVTRESSYNEQFF
v_gene: TRBV7-9; j_gene: TRBJ2-7; abundance: once; d_gene: .; CDR3nt: TGTGCCAGCAGCTCCCCTCCAGACAGGACCTACGAGCAGTACTTC; CDR3aa: CASSSPPDRTYEQYF
v_gene: TRBV7-9; j_gene: TRBJ2-1; abundance: .; d_gene: TRBD2; CDR3nt: TGTGCCAGCAGCTTGGGCGACGGAAGCGGGAGGAAGCAGTTCTTC; CDR3aa: CASSLGDGSGRKQFF
v_gene: TRBV5-1; j_gene: TRBJ2-7; abundance: .; d_gene: .; CDR3nt: TGCGCCAGCAGCCCACGATTTTCGGTTAGCTCCTACGAGCAGTACTTC; CDR3aa: CASSPRFSVSSYEQYF
v_gene: TRBV11-2; j_gene: TRBJ2-7; abundance: .; d_gene: TRBD2; CDR3nt: TGTGCCAGCAGCCCCGGCGCGGGAGGCGAGCAGTACTTC; CDR3aa: CASSPGAGGEQYF
v_gene: TRBV7-9; j_gene: TRBJ2-7; abundance: .; d_gene: TRBD2; CDR3nt: TGTGCCAGCAGCTCGACTAGCGGGAGCGACGAGCAGTACTTC; CDR3aa: CASSSTSGSDEQYF
v_gene: TRBV10-3; j_gene: TRBJ2-1; abundance: .; d_gene: TRBD1; CDR3nt: TGTGCCATCAGTGAGTCCCAAGGACAGGGGGCCTACAATGAGCAGTTCTTC; CDR3aa: CAISESQGQGAYNEQFF
v_gene: TRBV29-1; j_gene: TRBJ2-7; abundance: .; d_gene: TRBD2; CDR3nt: TGCAGCGTTGCGGCTAGCGGGCCGTACGAGCAGTACTTC; CDR3aa: CSVAASGPYEQYF
v_gene: TRBV19; j_gene: TRBJ2-1; abundance: .; d_gene: .; CDR3nt: TGTGCCACCTACGCAGGGGAGGGCAATGAGCAGTTCTTC; CDR3aa: CATYAGEGNEQFF
v_gene: TRBV7-2; j_gene: TRBJ1-1; abundance: .; d_gene: .; CDR3nt: TGTGCCAGCAGCTTAGATGGGGGGGGTTCTGAAGCTTTCTTT; CDR3aa: CASSLDGGGSEAFF
v_gene: TRBV6-1; j_gene: TRBJ1-5; abundance: few; d_gene: .; CDR3nt: TGTGCCAGCAAAGAGGGATTCCGTCAGCCCCAGCATTTT; CDR3aa: CASKEGFRQPQHF
v_gene: TRBV10-3; j_gene: TRBJ2-5; abundance: .; d_gene: .; CDR3nt: TGTGCCATCAGTGAGTCGGGGCGGGCGGGAAGAGAGACCCAGTACTTC; CDR3aa: CAISESGRAGRETQYF
v_gene: TRBV13; j_gene: TRBJ2-3; abundance: .; d_gene: .; CDR3nt: TGTGCCAGCAGATTAGCTATAACTAGCACAGATACGCAGTATTTT; CDR3aa: CASRLAITSTDTQYF
v_gene: TRBV7-6; j_gene: TRBJ1-5; abundance: few; d_gene: .; CDR3nt: TGTGCCAGCAGCGAAGAAGGTCAGGGGAGGCCCCAGCATTTT; CDR3aa: CASSEEGQGRPQHF
v_gene: TRBV29-1; j_gene: TRBJ2-3; abundance: few; d_gene: TRBD2; CDR3nt: TGCAGCGTGGAGCGAGGGGCGGGAGGCTCAGGGGGCACAGATACGCAGTATTTT; CDR3aa: CSVERGAGGSGGTDTQYF
v_gene: TRBV4-3; j_gene: TRBJ2-1; abundance: few; d_gene: TRBD1; CDR3nt: TGCGCCAGCAGCCAAATTCACAGGGGCTCCTACAATGAGCAGTTCTTC; CDR3aa: CASSQIHRGSYNEQFF
v_gene: TRBV7-9; j_gene: TRBJ1-6; abundance: .; d_gene: .; CDR3nt: TGTGCCAGCAGCTTAGGAGGAGGGCAGAGCTCCTATAATTCACCCCTCCACTTT; CDR3aa: CASSLGGGQSSYNSPLHF
v_gene: TRBV7-2; j_gene: TRBJ2-5; abundance: few; d_gene: .; CDR3nt: TGTGCCAGCAGCGAGGTCGCAGGGCAAGAGACCCAGTACTTC; CDR3aa: CASSEVAGQETQYF
v_gene: TRBV5-4; j_gene: TRBJ2-7; abundance: .; d_gene: .; CDR3nt: TGTGCCAGCAGCCAAGACTCCCTGGGCGAGCAGTACTTC; CDR3aa: CASSQDSLGEQYF
v_gene: TRBV6-4; j_gene: TRBJ2-1; abundance: few; d_gene: TRBD2; CDR3nt: TGTGCCAGCAGTGAATCGGGAGCGGGAGTATTCCATGAGCAGTTCTTC; CDR3aa: CASSESGAGVFHEQFF
v_gene: TRBV19; j_gene: TRBJ1-5; abundance: few; d_gene: TRBD1; CDR3nt: TGTGCCAGTAGGGGACAGGGCAACCCCTATCAGCCCCAGCATTTT; CDR3aa: CASRGQGNPYQPQHF
v_gene: TRBV6-5; j_gene: TRBJ1-4; abundance: .; d_gene: TRBD1; CDR3nt: TGTGCCAGCAGTGAAGGGGGCGAAAAACTGTTTTTT; CDR3aa: CASSEGGEKLFF
v_gene: TRBV6-6; j_gene: TRBJ1-5; abundance: few; d_gene: .; CDR3nt: TGTGCCAGCAGTTACGAGGGTCAGCCCCAGCATTTT; CDR3aa: CASSYEGQPQHF
v_gene: TRBV2; j_gene: TRBJ2-3; abundance: .; d_gene: .; CDR3nt: TGTGCCAGCAGTGAAGGACTAATTCTAGATACGCAGTATTTT; CDR3aa: CASSEGLILDTQYF